This T cell receptor (beta chain) was recovered during a study of OX40 agonist ivuxolimab in advanced cancers. Study-wide context: Three patients showed partial responses: one hepatocellular carcinoma and two cutaneous melanoma cases.

Generated by immunoSEQ multiplex PCR, the TCRdb table keeps only in-frame clones and is missing some. Found here are about 94,000 clones, roughly 87% of them singletons; the top ten hold under 0.35%. The CDR3 consists of 13 residues. The germline V gene has CDR1 SGHRS and CDR2 YFSETQ. J gave up 8 bases and V 4 bases, and 8 bases lay outside the gene matches. Autoimmune disease history or systemic immunosuppression barred patients. The sampling schedule covered blood at baseline, cycle 4 day 1, and cycle 7 day 1. The sample consisted of CD4+ or CD8+ T cells sorted from blood, taken in a trial of the OX40 agonist ivuxolimab. The chain carries TRBV5-1 and TRBJ1-2, with 7 bases fitting TRBD1. The TCR was taken from an adult with an advanced solid tumor such as melanoma, head and neck, liver or kidney cancer. CDR3 sequence reads: CASSPEGGDGYTF. CDR3 nucleotide sequence: TGCGCCAGCAGCCCCGAAGGGGGCGACGGCTACACCTTC.